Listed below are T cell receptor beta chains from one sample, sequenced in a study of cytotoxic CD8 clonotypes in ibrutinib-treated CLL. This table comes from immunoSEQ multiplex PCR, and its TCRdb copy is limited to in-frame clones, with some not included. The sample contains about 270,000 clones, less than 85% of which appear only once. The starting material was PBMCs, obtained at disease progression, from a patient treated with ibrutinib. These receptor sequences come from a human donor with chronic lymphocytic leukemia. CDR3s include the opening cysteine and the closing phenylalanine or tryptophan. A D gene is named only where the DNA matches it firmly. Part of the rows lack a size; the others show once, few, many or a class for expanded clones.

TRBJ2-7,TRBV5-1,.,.,CASSLGGDRSYEQYF
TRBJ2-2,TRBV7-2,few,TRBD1,CASSLRPQGVTGELFF
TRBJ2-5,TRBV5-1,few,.,CASSFSLEETQYF
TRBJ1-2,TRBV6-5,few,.,CASSYAGNYGYTF
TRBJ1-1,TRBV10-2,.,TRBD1,CASSPTNKGAGEAFF
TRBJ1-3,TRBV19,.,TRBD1,CASSHGTGSGNTIYF
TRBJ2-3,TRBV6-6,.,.,CASSYKRKGSDTQYF
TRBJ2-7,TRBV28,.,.,CASSGSGPPSEQYF
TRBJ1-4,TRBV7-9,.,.,CASSRIRDATNEKLFF
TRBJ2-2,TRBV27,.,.,CASSLGFGELFF
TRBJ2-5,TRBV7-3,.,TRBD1,CASSWGQGKETQYF
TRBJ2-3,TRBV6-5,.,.,CASSYYSGGPTDTQYF
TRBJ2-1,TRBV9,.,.,CASSVQASSYNEQFF
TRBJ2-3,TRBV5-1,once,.,CASSLGGSGADTQYF
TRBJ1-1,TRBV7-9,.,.,CASSLDRVGTEAFF
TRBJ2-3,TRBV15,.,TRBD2,CATSTGAGAGTDTQYF
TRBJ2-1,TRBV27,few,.,CASSRSYYNEQFF
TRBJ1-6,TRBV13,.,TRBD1,CASSTRTGKNSPLHF
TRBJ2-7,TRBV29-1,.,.,CSVEAYRGSYEQYF
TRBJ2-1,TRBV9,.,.,CASSVASGTYNEQFF
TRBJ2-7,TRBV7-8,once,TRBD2,CASSLSGTGYEQYF
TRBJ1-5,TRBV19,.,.,CASSRDGNQPQHF
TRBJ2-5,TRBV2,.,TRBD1,CASRADRGSQETQYF
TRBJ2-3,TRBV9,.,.,CASSVVSGGTQYF
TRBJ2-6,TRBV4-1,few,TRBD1,CASSQSDRTISGANVLTF
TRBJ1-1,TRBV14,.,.,CASSPRTGNTEAFF
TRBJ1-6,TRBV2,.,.,CASSSSSYNSPLHF
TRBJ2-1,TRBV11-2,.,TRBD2,CASSWLIGGRDEQFF
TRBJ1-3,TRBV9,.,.,CASSVVAGAYSGNTIYF
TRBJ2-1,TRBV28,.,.,CASRLEFNEQFF
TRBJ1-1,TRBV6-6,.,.,CASSGRGRTEAFF
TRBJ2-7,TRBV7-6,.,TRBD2,CASSLAAGGVEQYF
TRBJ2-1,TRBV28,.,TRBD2,CASSLPPRLARSYNEQFF